The 28 T cell receptor beta chains in this list originate from one sample, sequenced in a study of T cell changes during pregnancy in multiple sclerosis. The method was immunoSEQ multiplex PCR; TCRdb's version includes in-frame clones alone and lacks a portion of them. The sample comprises some 70,000 clones, around 92% of which are singletons, and 1.1% to 1.5% rests with the top ten. The source was peripheral blood, collected in the second trimester of pregnancy. Every receptor here comes from a female donor in good health, enrolled as a control in a pregnancy study.

This chain uses TRBV6-1 with TRBJ1-5, with TRBD1 identical over 10 bases. V dropped 10 bases and J dropped 2; count of bases not matched to a gene: 5. The CDR3 spans 14 residues. Germline V lookup: CDR1 MNHNS, CDR2 SASEGT. CDR3 sequence: CATMTGGGNQPQHF. CDR3 in DNA: TGTGCCACCATGACAGGGGGCGGCAATCAGCCCCAGCATTTT.

This chain links TRBV28 with TRBJ2-3, with 12 nucleotides matching TRBD2. Losses at the gene ends were 4 bases for V and 5 bases for J; bases not matched to a gene: 16. Looked up from germline, CDR1 is MDHEN and CDR2 is SYDVKM. There are 19 residues in the CDR3. The CDR3 is CASSSTHLLLAGGLDTQYF. DNA for the CDR3: TGTGCCAGCAGTTCCACCCACCTATTACTAGCGGGAGGTCTAGATACGCAGTATTTT.

The genes are TRBV2 and TRBJ1-1, with TRBD1 matching 7 bases. V trimming: 6 bases; J trimming: 5 bases; junction bases outside the gene matches: 3. The CDR3 covers 12 residues. Germline V gene data show CDR1 as SNHLY and CDR2 as FYNNEI. The CDR3 nucleotides are TGTGCCAGCAGGCCAGGGGGAACTGAAGCTTTCTTT. It encodes CASRPGGTEAFF. Combining the CDR3 with reference TRBV2 and TRBJ1-1 gives the whole variable domain EPEVTQTPSHQVTQMGQEVILRCVPISNHLYFYWYRQILGQKVEFLVSFYNNEISEKSEIFDDQFSVERPDGSNFTLKIRSTKLEDSAMYFCASRPGGTEAFFGQGTRLTVV.

The V and J genes are TRBV19 and TRBJ2-7; 11 bases line up with TRBD2. Germline trimming cut 8 bases from V and 5 bases from J; bases unmatched to any gene: 11. CDR1 and CDR2 (germline): LNHDA, SQIVND (reference sequence). This CDR3 spans 15 amino acids. The CDR3 here is CASRDSGRAQHEQYF. Here the CDR3 DNA reads TGTGCCAGTCGGGATAGCGGGAGGGCCCAACACGAGCAGTACTTC.

This sequence joins TRBV28 and TRBJ2-7; a weak D match, TRBD2 (6 bases). The ends were cut back, 5 bases at V and 6 bases at J, with 11 bases in the middle. The CDR3 is 12 residues long. The germline V gene has CDR1 MDHEN and CDR2 SYDVKM. The chain's CDR3 is CASSTTSVEQYF. CDR3 coding DNA: TGTGCCAGCAGTACGACTAGTGTCGAGCAGTACTTC.

The rearrangement links TRBV27 to TRBJ2-7; tentative D call: TRBD1 (6 bases). The CDR3 totals 14 residues. V was clipped by 4 bases and J by 1 base, with 11 bases between them. Germline values: CDR1 MNHEY, CDR2 SMNVEV (reference sequence). The CDR3 sequence is CASSYNGQSYEQYF. The CDR3 nucleotides read TGTGCCAGCAGTTACAACGGACAGTCCTACGAGCAGTACTTC.

The table lists this clone with a count of one. The genes are TRBV19 and TRBJ1-1, with TRBD1 matching 12 bases. CDR1 is LNHDA and CDR2 is SQIVND in the germline V gene (reference sequence). With 7 bases clipped from V and 7 bases from J, the junction kept 10 bases outside the gene matches. This CDR3 comprises 15 residues. For the CDR3, the DNA is TGTGCCAGTACCCATCCGGGACAGGGGGCCATTGAAGCTTTCTTT. This translates into CASTHPGQGAIEAFF.

The chain uses TRBV28 and TRBJ1-1, with D maybe TRBD1 (6 bases). The CDR3 sequence is 14 residues long. Deletions cut 6 bases from V and 5 bases from J, with 16 bases between. CDR1 and CDR2 from the germline V gene are MDHEN and SYDVKM. Written as DNA, the CDR3 is TGTGCCAGCAGACCCCGACAGGCCGGAACTGAAGCTTTCTTT. Translating it yields CASRPRQAGTEAFF.

The CDR3 DNA follows: TGTGCCAGCAGCTTAGAGAAGGACAGGGGCAGGAATCAGCCCCAGCATTTT. It encodes CASSLEKDRGRNQPQHF. This chain connects TRBV11-3 to TRBJ1-5; 9 bases are shared with TRBD1. Trimming cost V 0 bases and J 4 bases; bases outside gene matches: 7. The germline gives CDR1 SGHNT, CDR2 YENEEA. This CDR3 contains 17 residues.

The chain combines TRBV29-1 with TRBJ1-5; D is possibly TRBD1 (5 bases). Germline V CDR1 and CDR2: SQVTM, ANQGSEA. Between the trimmed V and J ends, which lost 4 bases and 7 bases, there was a span of 14 bases. The CDR3 spans 13 residues. This CDR3 is CSVADAGGQPQHF. As DNA, the CDR3 is TGCAGCGTTGCCGACGCGGGGGGGCAGCCCCAGCATTTT.

V gene TRBV6-4 combines with J gene TRBJ2-3; D might be TRBD2 (5 bases). V dropped 3 bases and J dropped 1 base, with 8 bases sitting between them. Looked up from germline, CDR1 is MRHNA and CDR2 is SNTAGT. The length of the CDR3 is 14 residues. As DNA, the CDR3 is TGTGCCAGCAGTGAGGAGGCAGGCACAGATACGCAGTATTTT. Its protein is CASSEEAGTDTQYF.

The CDR3 bases are TGTGCCAGCACCCGGACGGGATATAGCACAGATACGCAGTATTTT. Amino acids: CASTRTGYSTDTQYF. V and J are TRBV6-5 and TRBJ2-3; a weak D match, TRBD2 (5 bases). Germline CDR1 MNHEY, CDR2 SVGAGI. V was clipped by 7 bases and J by 0 bases, with 14 bases between them. This CDR3 region has 15 residues.

The CDR3 reads CASSRGAGDGYTF. The CDR3 DNA reads as TGTGCCAGCAGTCGGGGGGCGGGAGATGGCTACACCTTC. J is TRBJ1-2 and V is TRBV2; TRBD1 might be the D (6 bases). The V end lost 5 bases, the J end lost 6 bases, and 13 bases lay between the germline ends. Germline CDR1 SNHLY, CDR2 FYNNEI. The length of the CDR3 is 13 residues.

This sequence joins TRBV28 and TRBJ2-1; TRBD2 matches 9 bases. Germline V gene lookup returns CDR1 MDHEN and CDR2 SYDVKM. Unmatched junction bases numbered 8, after V lost 6 bases and J lost 5 bases. This CDR3 region has 15 residues. The CDR3 DNA is TGTGCCAGCAGGGGGGGACTAGCAGAACACAATGAGCAGTTCTTC. Its translation: CASRGGLAEHNEQFF.

This clone came up once. The rearrangement links TRBV4-3 to TRBJ2-1, with 10 positions matching TRBD2. The CDR3 sequence is 13 residues long. V was clipped by 8 bases and J by 5 bases; unmatched bases: 3. Germline CDR1 LGHNA, CDR2 YSLEER. The CDR3 DNA follows: TGCGCCAGCGGGAGCGGGAGGGACAATGAGCAGTTCTTC. Translation gives CASGSGRDNEQFF.

V usage is TRBV5-1 and J usage is TRBJ2-2; tentative D call: TRBD2 (6 bases). This CDR3 contains 15 residues. Trimming pared 3 bases from V and 6 bases from J, leaving 15 bases between. Germline values: CDR1 SGHRS, CDR2 YFSETQ. The CDR3 coding sequence is TGCGCCAGCAGCTCGACTAGTCTCGTTCCCGGGGAGCTGTTTTTT. The encoded protein is CASSSTSLVPGELFF. The full variable domain, completed using reference TRBV5-1 and TRBJ2-2, is KAGVTQTPRYLIKTRGQQVTLSCSPISGHRSVSWYQQTPGQGLQFLFEYFSETQRNKGNFPGRFSGRQFSNSRSEMNVSTLELGDSALYLCASSSTSLVPGELFFGEGSRLTVL.

V is TRBV9 and J is TRBJ1-1; TRBD1 aligns across 11 bases. The CDR3 has 15 amino acids. The V gene's germline CDR1 is SGDLS and CDR2 YYNGEE. V trimming: 0 bases; J trimming: 7 bases; junction bases outside the gene matches: 5. CDR3 sequence: CASSVGGQGAREAFF. The CDR3 region has the DNA TGTGCCAGCAGCGTAGGAGGACAGGGGGCGCGTGAAGCTTTCTTT.

The chain uses TRBV7-2 and TRBJ2-2; TRBD2 matches at 10 bases. The ends lost 3 bases at V and 4 bases at J; junction bases unmatched: 5. Germline loops: CDR1 SGHTA, CDR2 FQGNSA. This CDR3 is built from 16 residues. The CDR3 region has the DNA TGTGCCAGCAGCTTTCCTAGCGGGAGTTTCACCGGGGAGCTGTTTTTT. This gives the protein CASSFPSGSFTGELFF.

This clone is a singleton in its sample. The chain combines TRBV7-9 with TRBJ2-1; a weak D match, TRBD2 (6 bases). Germline V gene data show CDR1 as SEHNR and CDR2 as FQNEAQ (reference sequence). CDR3 size: 15 residues. V was cut by 0 bases and J by 7 bases, with 13 bases left in between. This CDR3 is CASSLASGALNEQFF. The CDR3 region has the DNA TGTGCCAGCAGCTTAGCTAGCGGAGCTTTGAATGAGCAGTTCTTC.

The chain combines TRBV7-2 with TRBJ2-2; D remains unclear. V gave up 4 bases and J gave up 8 bases, with 11 bases separating them. CDR3 size: 13 residues. Germline-derived CDR1 and CDR2 are SGHTA and FQGNSA. This CDR3 is CASSSQPEGELFF. CDR3 nucleotide sequence: TGTGCCAGCAGCTCACAGCCCGAAGGGGAGCTGTTTTTT.

This sequence joins TRBV6-5 and TRBJ2-7; D remains ambiguous. Per germline, CDR1 MNHEY and CDR2 SVGAGI. CDR3 length equals 14 residues. The germline V and J ends were trimmed by 5 bases and 4 bases, with 15 bases remaining between them. This CDR3 is CASSTPILLYEQYF. Written as DNA, the CDR3 is TGTGCCAGCAGTACGCCCATACTTCTTTACGAGCAGTACTTC.

The chain uses TRBV23-1 and TRBJ2-4, with 15 positions matching TRBD2. TRBV23-1 is an ORF, with its function uncertain. The V segment lost 4 bases and the J segment 1 base; nucleotides outside the gene matches: 14. The CDR3 is 21 residues long. CDR3 sequence (DNA): TGCGCCAGCAGTCGACCCTTTCCGGGACTAGCGGGAGGTGCGGCCAAAAACATTCAGTACTTC. Translation: CASSRPFPGLAGGAAKNIQYF.

The chain combines TRBV4-3 with TRBJ1-5; D unresolved. The CDR3 is made up of 16 amino acids. In germline, CDR1 is LGHNA, CDR2 YSLEER. V was cut by 0 bases and J by 5 bases, with 14 bases left in between. CDR3: CASSQDRVQTYQPQHF. The CDR3, as DNA: TGCGCCAGCAGCCAAGACCGAGTACAGACCTATCAGCCCCAGCATTTT.

In its sample, this clone was seen once. The chain is built from TRBV18 and TRBJ1-1, with D unclear. The V gene's germline CDR1 is KGHSH and CDR2 LQKENI. V lost 3 bases to trimming and J lost 11 bases, with 13 bases between them. The CDR3 runs to 12 residues. The CDR3 spells CASSPKVPAAFF. In DNA, the CDR3 is TGTGCCAGCTCACCCAAGGTGCCAGCGGCTTTCTTT.

This clone appeared a few times. This rearrangement joins TRBV10-1 to TRBJ2-7; TRBD2 might be the D (5 bases). CDR3 length: 15 amino acids. From germline, CDR1 is WNHNN and CDR2 SYGVQD (reference sequence). V lost 3 bases and J lost 2, with 14 bases in between. CDR3 DNA: TGCGCCAGCAGTGAAAGCGGTAGGGTAACCTACGAGCAGTACTTC. Its protein is CASSESGRVTYEQYF.

V gene TRBV4-1 combines with J gene TRBJ2-7, with a weak D call TRBD2 (5 bases). With 0 bases removed from V and 9 bases from J, the gap between germline ends came to 15 bases. The germline CDR1 and CDR2 sequences are MGHRA and YSYEKL. The CDR3 totals 14 residues. The CDR3 DNA reads TGCGCCAGCAGCCAAGAGTGGCCCTTAGGAGGGCAGTACTTC. Residues: CASSQEWPLGGQYF.

A remark on this clone: No DNA is shown, since the ends of the CDR3 on it are uncertain; the CDR3 is the one TCRdb lists. The chain is built from TRBV28 and TRBJ2-1; TRBD1 was called by the table and not checked on the DNA. The CDR3 has 14 amino acids, counting both end residues. Germline CDR1 MDHEN, CDR2 SYDVKM. CDR3 loop: CASSFGPGANEQFF.

This chain uses TRBV7-9 with TRBJ2-5; 7 bases are shared with TRBD2. The V segment lost 3 bases and the J segment 2 bases; nucleotides outside the gene matches: 3. The CDR3 has 14 amino acids. The germline gives CDR1 SEHNR, CDR2 FQNEAQ (reference sequence). The CDR3 bases are TGTGCCAGCAGCTTTTGGGGGGGACAAGAGACCCAGTACTTC. Its translation: CASSFWGGQETQYF.